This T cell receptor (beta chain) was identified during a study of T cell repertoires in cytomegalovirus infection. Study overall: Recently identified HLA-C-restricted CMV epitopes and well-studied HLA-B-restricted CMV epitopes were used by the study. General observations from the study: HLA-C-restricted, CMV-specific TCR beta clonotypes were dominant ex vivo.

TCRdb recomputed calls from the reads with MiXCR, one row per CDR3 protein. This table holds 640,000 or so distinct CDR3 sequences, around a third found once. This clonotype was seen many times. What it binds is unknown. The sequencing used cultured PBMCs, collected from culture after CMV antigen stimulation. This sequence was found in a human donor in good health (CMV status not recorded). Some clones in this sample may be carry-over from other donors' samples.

The CDR3: CASRSLAGGTYNEQFF. The CDR3 bases are TGTGCCAGCAGAAGTCTAGCGGGGGGCACCTACAATGAGCAGTTCTTC. V usage is TRBV6-1 and J usage is TRBJ2-1, with 11 bases fitting TRBD2. Germline trimming cut 6 bases from V and 2 bases from J; bases unmatched to any gene: 6. The CDR3 runs 16 residues. The germline CDR1 and CDR2 sequences are MNHNS and SASEGT.